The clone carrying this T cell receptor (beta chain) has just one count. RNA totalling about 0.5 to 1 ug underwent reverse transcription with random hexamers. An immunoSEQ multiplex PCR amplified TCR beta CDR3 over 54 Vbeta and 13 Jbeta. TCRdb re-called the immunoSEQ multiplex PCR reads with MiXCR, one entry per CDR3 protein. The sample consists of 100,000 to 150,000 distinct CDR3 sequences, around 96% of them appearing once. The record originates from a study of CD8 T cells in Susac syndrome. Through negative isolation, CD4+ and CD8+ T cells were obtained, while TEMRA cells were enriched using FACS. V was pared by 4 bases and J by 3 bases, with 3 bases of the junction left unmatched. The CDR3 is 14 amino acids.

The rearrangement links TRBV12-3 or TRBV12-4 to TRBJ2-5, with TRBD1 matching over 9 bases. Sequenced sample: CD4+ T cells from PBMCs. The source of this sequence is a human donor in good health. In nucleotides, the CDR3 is TGTGCCAGCAGTTCGGGACAGGGAAAAGAGACCCAGTACTTC. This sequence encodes CASSSGQGKETQYF.